This T cell receptor (beta chain) was profiled in a study of T cells in Graves' hyperthyroidism and ophthalmopathy. Study-wide context: Blood from the periphery was taken at initial diagnosis, before any treatment. Findings and limits, study-wide: Ophthalmopathy got predicted by the model a median 6.5 months before its onset.

RNA transcripts yielded amplified TCR beta CDR3 regions. HTBI primers drove first-round RT-PCR of the TCR CDR3. Each CDR3 protein is one row after TCRdb ran MiXCR on the multiplex PCR reads. Here the sample spans hundreds of thousands of distinct CDR3 sequences, 14% being singletons. Comments on this clonotype: Its antigen is undetermined.

Hyperthyroidism of Graves' type that showed no ophthalmopathy progression within 18 months was stable. Diagnostic decisions used clinical symptoms, serum thyroxine and TRAb, thyroid ultrasound and orbital computed tomography. Sequences were obtained from blood. The source is a woman aged 18-29 years with Graves' hyperthyroidism.

CDR3 bases: TGCGCCAGCAGCCCCCTGGAGGGAGAAGGCACAGATACGCAGTATTTT. It codes for CASSPLEGEGTDTQYF. The rearrangement uses TRBV10-1 and TRBJ2-3; D might be TRBD2 (6 bases). Germline V gene lookup returns CDR1 WNHNN and CDR2 SYGVQD (reference sequence). V gave up 6 bases and J gave up 1 base, with 17 bases separating them. The CDR3 spans 16 residues.